This TCR beta chain was sequenced during a study of regulatory T cells. Study-level results: In CD3G-deficient patients, conventional CD4+ T cells were enriched for hydrophobic CDR3 residues at positions 6 and 7. Patient repertoires had restricted TRB V-J pairs and skewed V and J usage, most in Tregs.

A couple of CD3G-deficient patients had more severe autoimmunity; all had some. Patients aged 2 to 39 years had fewer naive T cells. Regulatory (CD25-high CD127-low) and conventional (CD25-low CD127-high) CD4+ T cells were sorted separately. The PCR used 52 TRBV and 13 TRBJ primers. Produced via immunoSEQ multiplex PCR; TCRdb's table is partial and in-frame only. The data hold more than 25,000 clones, with roughly 90% observed a single time. Of note for this clone: What it binds is unknown.

The sequenced sample was conventional CD4+ T cells sorted from blood. The TCR comes from a young adult with CD3G deficiency.

CDR3 amino acids: CASRRLAGVEQFF. CDR3 sequence (DNA): TGTGCCAGCAGGAGACTAGCGGGAGTCGAGCAGTTCTTC. The chain carries TRBV6-1 and TRBJ2-1; 12 bases line up with TRBD2. V lost 6 bases to trimming and J lost 10 bases; unmatched junction nucleotides: 4. The germline V gene has CDR1 MNHNS and CDR2 SASEGT. This CDR3 has 13 residues.